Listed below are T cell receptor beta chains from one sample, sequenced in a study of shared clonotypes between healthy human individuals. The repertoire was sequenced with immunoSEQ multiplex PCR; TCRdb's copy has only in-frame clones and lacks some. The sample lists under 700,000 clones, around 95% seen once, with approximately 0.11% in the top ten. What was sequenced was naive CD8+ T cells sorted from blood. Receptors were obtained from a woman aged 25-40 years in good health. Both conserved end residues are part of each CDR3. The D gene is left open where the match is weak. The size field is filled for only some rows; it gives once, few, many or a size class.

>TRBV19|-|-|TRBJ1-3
TGTGCCAGTAGTATTGCGGACGTTCACCTATTTGGAAACACCATATATTTT
CASSIADVHLFGNTIYF
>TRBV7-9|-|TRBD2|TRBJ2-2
TGTGCCAGCAGTTTGACTTTAGGCGGGAGTGTCTACGGGGAGCTGTTTTTT
CASSLTLGGSVYGELFF
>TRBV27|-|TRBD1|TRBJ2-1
TGTGCCAGCAGCCAACTGACAGGGGGAGGTGTGGATGAGCAGTTCTTC
CASSQLTGGGVDEQFF
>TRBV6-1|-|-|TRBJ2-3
TGTGCCAGCAGTGAAGAGGGTGGGAGAGGGCAGTATTTT
CASSEEGGRGQYF
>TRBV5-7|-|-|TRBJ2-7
TGTGCCAGCAGCACCTGGACTATCTACGAGCAGTACTTC
CASSTWTIYEQYF
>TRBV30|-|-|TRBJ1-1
TGTGCCTGGAGTCCTGGGGTGGGGGTTAACACTGAAGCTTTCTTT
CAWSPGVGVNTEAFF
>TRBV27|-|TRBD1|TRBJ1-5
TGTGCCAGCAGTTATACAGGGGGCAATCAGCCCCAGCATTTT
CASSYTGGNQPQHF
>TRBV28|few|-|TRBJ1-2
TGTGCCAGCAGTTTATATGCGGGCGGCTACACCTTC
CASSLYAGGYTF
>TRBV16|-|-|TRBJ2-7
TGTGCCAGCAGCCAATCGGACAACTACGAGCAGTACTTC
CASSQSDNYEQYF
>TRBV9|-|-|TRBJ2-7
TGTGCCAGCAGCCCCCGGGACGGCGACTCCTACGAGCAGTACTTC
CASSPRDGDSYEQYF
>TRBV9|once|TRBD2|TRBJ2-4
TGTGCCAGCAGCTCTAGCGGGGGCTCCAAAAACATTCAGTACTTC
CASSSSGGSKNIQYF
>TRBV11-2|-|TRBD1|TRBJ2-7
TGTGCCAGCAGCGCCGGGCCCGGGACAGGGACCTACGAGCAGTACTTC
CASSAGPGTGTYEQYF
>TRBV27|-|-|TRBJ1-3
TGTGCCAGCAGTTTAGGGGTCAGCTCTGGAAACACCATATATTTT
CASSLGVSSGNTIYF
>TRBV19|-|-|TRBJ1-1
TGTGCCAGTAGTATCAGGGTTTCGCCGAACACTGAAGCTTTCTTT
CASSIRVSPNTEAFF
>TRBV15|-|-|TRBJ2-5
TGTGCCACCAGCAGAATCGCAGCACCTCGGGAGACCCAGTACTTC
CATSRIAAPRETQYF
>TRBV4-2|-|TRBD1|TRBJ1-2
TGTGCCAGCAGCCAGCGAGGACAGGGGGCGTATGGCTACACCTTC
CASSQRGQGAYGYTF
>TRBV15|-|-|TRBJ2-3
TGTGCCGGGGGGGCTTACACAGATACGCAGTATTTT
CAGGAYTDTQYF
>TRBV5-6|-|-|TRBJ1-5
TGTGCCAGCAGCAGCAACCAGGGACAGCCCCAGCATTTT
CASSSNQGQPQHF
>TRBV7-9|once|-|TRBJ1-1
TGTGCCAGCAGCTTAGGGCAGGGGACCTGGGGAGCTTTCTTT
CASSLGQGTWGAFF
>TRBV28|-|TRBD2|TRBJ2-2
TGTGCCAGCAATCGCGGGAGTAGCACCGGGGAGCTGTTTTTT
CASNRGSSTGELFF
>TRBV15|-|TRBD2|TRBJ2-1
TGTGCCACCAGCAGACCGGGACTAGCGGGATTTTATGAGCAGTTCTTC
CATSRPGLAGFYEQFF
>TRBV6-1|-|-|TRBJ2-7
TGTGCCAGCAGTGCCCCGGGACGGGCCTCCTACGAGCAGTACTTC
CASSAPGRASYEQYF
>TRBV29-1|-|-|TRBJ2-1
TGCAGCGTTGATGACGGGCTCAATGAGCAGTTCTTC
CSVDDGLNEQFF
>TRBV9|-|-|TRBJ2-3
TGTGCCAGCAGCGTAGCGGGAGACACAGATACGCAGTATTTT
CASSVAGDTDTQYF
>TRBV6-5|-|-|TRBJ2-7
TGTGCCAGCAGTTACCGGGACGGTACCTACGAGCAGTACTTC
CASSYRDGTYEQYF
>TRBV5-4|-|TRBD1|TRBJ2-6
TGTGCCAGCAGCCCCCCGGACAGGGCCTCTGGGGCCAACGTCCTGACTTTC
CASSPPDRASGANVLTF
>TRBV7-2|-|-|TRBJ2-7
TGTGCCAGCAGCTTAGTTGCTTGGGCGTACGAGCAGTACTTC
CASSLVAWAYEQYF
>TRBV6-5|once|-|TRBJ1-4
TGTGCCAGCAGTCGAGGCAGACCTAATGAAAAACTGTTTTTT
CASSRGRPNEKLFF
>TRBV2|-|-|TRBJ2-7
TGTGCCAGCAACGCCCCAGACAGCCCCTACGAGCAGTACTTC
CASNAPDSPYEQYF
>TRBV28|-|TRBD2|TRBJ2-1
TGTGCCAGCAGTTTCGTGGGAGGGCCTTCGAATGAGCAGTTCTTC
CASSFVGGPSNEQFF
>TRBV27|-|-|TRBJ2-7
TGTGCCAGCAGACAACCTGGTGCAGGGATCTACGAGCAGTACTTC
CASRQPGAGIYEQYF
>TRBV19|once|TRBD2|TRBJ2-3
TGTGCCAGTCGGGCGGGGGGGTTTAGCACAGATACGCAGTATTTT
CASRAGGFSTDTQYF
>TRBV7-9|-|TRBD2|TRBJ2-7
TGTGCCAGCAGCTCGACTAGCGGCGAGCAGTACTTC
CASSSTSGEQYF
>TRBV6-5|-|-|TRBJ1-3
TGTGCCAGCAGTGGCCCGTGGGGAGAATCCATATATTTT
CASSGPWGESIYF
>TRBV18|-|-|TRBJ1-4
TGTGCCAGCTCACCAATTGAGGGCACCGAAAAACTGTTTTTT
CASSPIEGTEKLFF
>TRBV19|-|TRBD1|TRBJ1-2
TGTGCCAGTAGCTGGACAGGGGCCGCTGGCTACACCTTC
CASSWTGAAGYTF
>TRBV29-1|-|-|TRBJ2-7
TGCAGCGTTTTTGAGCGGGACACCCGAAAGGGCTCCTACGAGCAGTACTTC
CSVFERDTRKGSYEQYF
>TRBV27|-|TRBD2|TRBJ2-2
TGTGCCAGCAGTTTAAGCGGGAGCGGGGAGCTGTTTTTT
CASSLSGSGELFF
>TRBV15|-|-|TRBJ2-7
TGTGCCACCAGCAGAGTCGGGAGTATCGGTGTCGAGCAGTACTTC
CATSRVGSIGVEQYF
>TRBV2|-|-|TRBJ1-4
TGTGCCAGCAGTGAAGCAGGGGACGCTTCGACTAATGAAAAACTGTTTTTT
CASSEAGDASTNEKLFF
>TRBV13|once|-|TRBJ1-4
TGTGCCAGCAGCTTCTTGGGATCTCCAACTAATGAAAAACTGTTTTTT
CASSFLGSPTNEKLFF
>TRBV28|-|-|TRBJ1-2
TGTGCCAGCACCCCAGGGGAGGGCTATGGCTACACCTTC
CASTPGEGYGYTF
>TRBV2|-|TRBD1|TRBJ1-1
TGTGCCAGCAGTGAAACAGGGGGCCGGAGGATCATGAACACTGAAGCTTTCTTT
CASSETGGRRIMNTEAFF